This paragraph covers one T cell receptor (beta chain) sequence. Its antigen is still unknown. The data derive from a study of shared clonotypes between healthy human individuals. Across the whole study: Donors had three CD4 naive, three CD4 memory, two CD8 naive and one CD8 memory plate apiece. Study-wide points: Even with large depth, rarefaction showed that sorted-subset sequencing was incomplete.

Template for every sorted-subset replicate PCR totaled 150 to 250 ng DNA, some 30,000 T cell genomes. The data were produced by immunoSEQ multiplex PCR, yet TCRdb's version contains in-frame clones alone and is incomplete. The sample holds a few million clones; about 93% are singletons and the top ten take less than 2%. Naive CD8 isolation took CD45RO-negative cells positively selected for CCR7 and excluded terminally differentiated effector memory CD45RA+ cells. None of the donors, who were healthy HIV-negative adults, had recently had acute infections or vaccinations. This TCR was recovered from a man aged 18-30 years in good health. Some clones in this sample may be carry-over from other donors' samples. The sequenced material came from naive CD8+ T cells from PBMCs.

CDR3 protein: CATRESGGSFNQPQHF. The CDR3 DNA follows: TGTGCCACCAGGGAATCGGGGGGCAGCTTCAATCAGCCCCAGCATTTT. The chain links TRBV15 to TRBJ1-5, with D tentatively TRBD1 (6 bases). CDR3 length equals 16 residues. V lost 6 bases to trimming and J lost 3 bases, with 18 bases between them. In germline, CDR1 is LNHNV, CDR2 YYDKDF (reference sequence).